Listed here are 22 T cell receptor beta chains from one sample, sequenced in a study of T cells in localized non-small cell lung cancer. Measured with immunoSEQ multiplex PCR; TCRdb has only the in-frame clones, and not every one. The sample lists around 35,000 clones, approximately 88% occurring once. The material was peripheral blood, obtained before any cancer treatment. The receptors originated from a woman aged 40-69 years with stage I lung adenocarcinoma.

This chain links TRBV6-5 with TRBJ2-6; D gene ambiguous. Trimming left V 7 bases short and J 0 bases short, with 10 bases between. The CDR3 sequence is 15 residues long. Germline CDR1 reads MNHEY; CDR2 reads SVGAGI. The CDR3 region is CASTDRLSGANVLTF. CDR3 coding DNA: TGTGCCAGCACCGACCGGCTCTCTGGGGCCAACGTCCTGACTTTC.

This rearrangement joins TRBV21-1 to TRBJ1-1. TRBV21-1 is a recognized pseudogene. The CDR3 has 14 amino acids. The CDR3 bases are TGTGCCAGCAGCGCCTGGATGGGGGACACTGAAGCTTTCTTT. Its protein product is CASSAWMGDTEAFF.

The chain links TRBV7-9 to TRBJ1-1; 7 positions match TRBD1. This CDR3 is 14 amino acids long. The germline CDR1 and CDR2 sequences are SEHNR and FQNEAQ (reference sequence). V gave up 3 bases and J gave up 6 bases; unmatched junction bases: 7. DNA of the CDR3: TGTGCCAGCAGCTTTCGGCAGGGGGGAGCTGAAGCTTTCTTT. Translation gives CASSFRQGGAEAFF.

The V gene is TRBV4-3, the J gene TRBJ1-1, with D perhaps matching TRBD1 (5 bases). Germline CDR1 is LGHNA and CDR2 is YSLEER. The CDR3 runs 15 residues. V was trimmed by 3 bases and J by 1 base, leaving 12 bases between them. In DNA form, the CDR3 reads TGCGCCAGCAGCCACCGGTCCCAGGGGAACACTGAAGCTTTCTTT. It yields the protein CASSHRSQGNTEAFF.

The rearrangement joins TRBV18 to TRBJ2-5; D remains unclear. The CDR3 loop spans 12 amino acids. Germline CDR1 is KGHSH and CDR2 is LQKENI. V lost 3 bases and J lost 6, with 8 bases in between. This CDR3 reads CASSPAGKTQYF. The CDR3 region has the DNA TGTGCCAGCTCACCTGCTGGGAAGACCCAGTACTTC.

The gene calls are TRBV30 and TRBJ1-3; a weak D match, TRBD1 (5 bases). Trimming shortened V by 1 base and J by 12 bases, and 13 bases separated the two germline ends. This CDR3 contains 12 residues. Per the germline V gene, CDR1 is GTSNPN and CDR2 is SVGIG (reference sequence). The CDR3 DNA sequence: TGTGCCTGGAGTGAGGGTTTTAGGGGCATATATTTT. As protein: CAWSEGFRGIYF. Looking up the rest from reference TRBV30 and TRBJ1-3 gives the full variable domain: SQTIHQWPATLVQPVGSPLSLECTVEGTSNPNLYWYRQAAGRGLQLLFYSVGIGQISSEVPQNLSASRPQDRQFILSSKKLLLSDSGFYLCAWSEGFRGIYFGEGSWLTVV.

The chain is built from TRBV7-8 and TRBJ1-3, with D possibly matching TRBD1 (5 bases). The CDR3 totals 14 residues. Germline V gene lookup returns CDR1 SGHVS and CDR2 FQNEAQ. The V and J ends lost 5 bases and 7 bases respectively, with 15 bases between them. CDR3 sequence reads: CASSNRREGNTIYF. The DNA for the CDR3 is TGTGCCAGCAGCAACCGTCGGGAGGGGAACACCATATATTTT.

CDR3 loop: CASSYFGGQETQYF. CDR3 in DNA: TGTGCCAGCAGTTACTTCGGCGGGCAAGAGACCCAGTACTTC. This sequence joins TRBV6-6 and TRBJ2-5; the D gene is possibly TRBD2 (5 bases). The V gene lost 1 base and the J gene lost 2 bases, with 8 bases spanning the gap. Germline CDR1 is MNHNY and CDR2 is SVGAGI (reference sequence). CDR3 length: 14 amino acids.

The genes are TRBV7-2 and TRBJ2-1, with 9 bases aligning to TRBD1. Unmatched junction bases numbered 5, after V lost 1 base and J lost 10 bases. CDR1 and CDR2 (germline): SGHTA, FQGNSA. CDR3 size: 14 residues. The DNA for the CDR3 is TGTGCCAGCAGCTTAGGGGGACAGGGAAAAGAGCAGTTCTTC. It specifies CASSLGGQGKEQFF.

The chain uses TRBV19 and TRBJ1-1, with a weak D call TRBD1 (6 bases). The germline V gene has CDR1 LNHDA and CDR2 SQIVND (reference sequence). Deletions cut 0 bases from V and 2 bases from J, with 16 bases between. The length of the CDR3 is 17 residues. The CDR3 sequence is CASSIEPARQVNTEAFF. The DNA of the CDR3 is TGTGCCAGTAGTATAGAGCCGGCGAGACAGGTTAACACTGAAGCTTTCTTT. The whole variable domain, remainder taken from reference TRBV19 and TRBJ1-1, is DGGITQSPKYLFRKEGQNVTLSCEQNLNHDAMYWYRQDPGQGLRLIYYSQIVNDFQKGDIAEGYSVSREKKESFPLTVTSAQKNPTAFYLCASSIEPARQVNTEAFFGQGTRLTVV.

This clone was recorded a few times. The J gene is TRBJ1-6, the V gene TRBV11-2; tentative D call: TRBD1 (5 bases). V was cut by 1 base and J by 3 bases, with 7 bases left in between. CDR3 size: 15 residues. The germline V gene encodes CDR1 SGHAT and CDR2 FQNNGV. The CDR3: CASSLGGLYNSPLHF. The CDR3 DNA reads TGTGCCAGCAGCTTAGGGGGACTCTATAATTCACCCCTCCACTTT.

The V call is TRBV11-2, the J call TRBJ2-5; TRBD2 matches at 11 bases. J gave up 4 bases and V 0 bases, and 4 bases lay outside the gene matches. The V gene's germline CDR1 is SGHAT and CDR2 FQNNGV. The CDR3 runs 16 residues. The CDR3 region has the DNA TGTGCCAGCAGCTTAGATCCTAGCGGGGGGCTAGAGACCCAGTACTTC. This gives the protein CASSLDPSGGLETQYF.

This clone was observed a single time. The chain couples TRBV11-3 to TRBJ2-7; D is unclear. There are 15 residues in the CDR3. Germline V lookup: CDR1 SGHNT, CDR2 YENEEA. Trimming shortened V by 1 base and J by 0 bases, and 10 bases separated the two germline ends. The CDR3 sequence: CASSLGGLSSYEQYF. CDR3 nucleotide sequence: TGTGCCAGCAGCTTAGGTGGCCTGAGCTCCTACGAGCAGTACTTC. The variable domain in full, with the rest retrieved from reference TRBV11-3 and TRBJ2-7, is EAGVVQSPRYKIIEKKQPVAFWCNPISGHNTLYWYLQNLGQGPELLIRYENEEAVDDSQLPKDRFSAERLKGVDSTLKIQPAELGDSAVYLCASSLGGLSSYEQYFGPGTRLTVT.

This chain links TRBV11-2 with TRBJ1-3; no clear D. V dropped 2 bases and J dropped 0 bases, with 8 bases sitting between them. The CDR3 covers 15 residues. Germline CDR1 reads SGHAT; CDR2 reads FQNNGV. The CDR3 DNA sequence: TGTGCCAGCAGCTTAAAGACCGACTCTGGAAACACCATATATTTT. This translates into CASSLKTDSGNTIYF.

This chain connects TRBV11-3 to TRBJ1-1; D possibly corresponds to TRBD1 (5 bases). Trimming shortened V by 2 bases and J by 7 bases, and 11 bases separated the two germline ends. Germline V gene data show CDR1 as SGHNT and CDR2 as YENEEA. The CDR3 spans 13 residues. CDR3 in DNA: TGTGCCAGCAGCTTACAGGCGGGGGTTGAAGCTTTCTTT. This gives the protein CASSLQAGVEAFF.

The genes are TRBV5-5 and TRBJ1-4; TRBD1 aligns across 8 bases. Trimming removed 4 bases from V and 11 bases from J; junction bases left unmatched: 7. The CDR3 is made up of 13 amino acids. Germline loops: CDR1 SGHKS, CDR2 YYEKEE (reference sequence). The CDR3 coding sequence is TGTGCCAGCAGCCTCCGGACAGGGCTGAAACTGTTTTTT. Protein: CASSLRTGLKLFF.

The V call is TRBV4-2, the J call TRBJ2-7; 15 bases are a match to TRBD2. The V gene end was trimmed by 7 bases and the J gene end by 2 bases; junction bases not matched to a gene: 6. Germline lookup yields CDR1 LGHNA and CDR2 YNFKEQ. CDR3 length: 16 amino acids. CDR3 protein: CASTSRTSGGAYEQYF. For the CDR3, the DNA is TGTGCCAGCACCTCACGGACTAGCGGGGGGGCCTACGAGCAGTACTTC.

This rearrangement joins TRBV7-2 to TRBJ1-1; 9 bases fit TRBD1. Looked up from germline, CDR1 is SGHTA and CDR2 is FQGNSA. This CDR3 has 17 residues. With V trimmed by 5 bases and J by 0 bases, 10 bases remained unmatched. CDR3 bases: TGTGCCAGCAGCAGACAGGGGGTATACCCGTTGAACACTGAAGCTTTCTTT. This translates into CASSRQGVYPLNTEAFF.

The count of this clone is one. The V and J genes are TRBV2 and TRBJ2-1, with D perhaps TRBD2 (5 bases). V was cut by 8 bases and J by 4 bases, with 12 bases left in between. CDR3 length: 13 residues. Germline V CDR1 and CDR2: SNHLY, FYNNEI. The CDR3: CASRGVAYNEQFF. The CDR3, as DNA: TGTGCCAGCCGGGGAGTTGCTTACAATGAGCAGTTCTTC.

CDR3 sequence reads: CASSSPGGTGELFF. CDR3 DNA: TGTGCCAGCAGTTCTCCGGGGGGAACCGGGGAGCTGTTTTTT. The gene calls are TRBV28 and TRBJ2-2; 7 positions match TRBD2. Germline-derived CDR1 and CDR2 are MDHEN and SYDVKM. The CDR3 is 14 residues long. Trimming at V came to 4 bases and at J to 5 bases, leaving 4 bases not matched to a gene.

V is TRBV5-8 and J is TRBJ2-3; 8 bases are a match to TRBD1. Germline V gene lookup returns CDR1 SGHTS and CDR2 YDEGEE. This CDR3 has 14 residues. V lost 3 bases, J lost 4 bases, and 4 bases stayed unmatched. CDR3 amino acids: CASSWSGGADTQYF. CDR3 in DNA: TGTGCCAGCAGCTGGTCAGGGGGCGCAGATACGCAGTATTTT. Complete variable domain (other parts from reference TRBV5-8 and TRBJ2-3): EAGVTQSPTHLIKTRGQQATLRCSPISGHTSVYWYQQALGLGLQFLLWYDEGEERNRGNFPPRFSGRQFPNYSSELNVNALELEDSALYLCASSWSGGADTQYFGPGTRLTVL.

DNA of the CDR3: TGTGCCAGTATTCCTCAAGCGGACAGGGGTGCAGAAGCTTTCTTT. Its protein is CASIPQADRGAEAFF. This rearrangement joins TRBV19 to TRBJ1-1, with 9 bases fitting TRBD1. The CDR3 sequence is 15 residues long. Germline CDR1 is LNHDA and CDR2 is SQIVND (reference sequence). Trimming took 7 bases from V and 8 from J; bases not matched to a gene: 14.